The clone carrying this T cell receptor (beta chain) appeared a single time. The antigen is undetermined. The entry originates in a study of T cells in localized non-small cell lung cancer. Study-wide points: Among the top 100 tumor clones, a median around 62 appeared in adjacent lung. Longer overall survival was associated with a higher density of T cells in the blood. There was higher T cell clonality in uninvolved adjacent lung than in tumor, and it was highest there. Without multi-region sequencing, intratumor heterogeneity could not be excluded.

The CDR3 has 16 amino acids. J lost 1 base, V lost 0 bases, and 0 bases had no gene match. The germline V gene encodes CDR1 SEHNR and CDR2 FQNEAQ (reference sequence). Generated by immunoSEQ multiplex PCR, the TCRdb table keeps only in-frame clones and is missing some. The table records approximately 35,000 clones, approximately 90% of them present only once. This receptor was obtained from a female donor aged 60 or older with stage I lung adenocarcinoma. The chain uses TRBV7-9 and TRBJ2-5; TRBD2 agrees at 12 bases. The sequencing used peripheral blood, collected before any cancer treatment. The CDR3 protein is CASSLAGLAGQETQYF. CDR3 DNA: TGTGCCAGCAGCTTAGCGGGACTAGCGGGCCAAGAGACCCAGTACTTC.